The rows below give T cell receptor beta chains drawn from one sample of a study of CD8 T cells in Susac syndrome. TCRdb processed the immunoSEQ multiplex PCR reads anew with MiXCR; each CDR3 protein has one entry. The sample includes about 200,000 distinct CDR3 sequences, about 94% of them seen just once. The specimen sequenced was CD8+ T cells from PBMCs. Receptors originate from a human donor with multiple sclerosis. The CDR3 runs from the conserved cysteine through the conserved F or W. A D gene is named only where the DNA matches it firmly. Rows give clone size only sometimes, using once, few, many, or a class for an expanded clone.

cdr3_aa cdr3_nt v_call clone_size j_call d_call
CASSRTFGQLVTGANVLTF TGTGCCAGCAGTCGCACCTTCGGACAGCTCGTGACCGGGGCCAACGTCCTGACTTTC TRBV27 - TRBJ2-6 -
CASHRGKNTEAFF TGCGCCAGCCACAGAGGAAAGAACACTGAAGCTTTCTTT TRBV5-1 - TRBJ1-1 -
CASSLDAGKETQYF TGTGCCAGCAGCTTAGATGCGGGTAAAGAGACCCAGTACTTC TRBV7-6 - TRBJ2-5 -
CASSEERPGGNTEAFF TGTGCCAGCAGTGAAGAACGCCCGGGTGGGAACACTGAAGCTTTCTTT TRBV6-1 - TRBJ1-1 -
CASSIGSEQFF TGTGCCAGTAGTATCGGGAGTGAGCAGTTCTTC TRBV19 - TRBJ2-1 -
CASSLAGDPNEQFF TGTGCCAGCAGTCTAGCGGGGGACCCCAATGAGCAGTTCTTC TRBV27 - TRBJ2-1 TRBD2
CASKGINYGYTF TGTGCCAGCAAAGGGATTAACTATGGCTACACCTTC TRBV6-2/TRBV6-3 once TRBJ1-2 -
CASSSTWTGGSYEQYF TGTGCCAGCAGTTCAACATGGACAGGGGGGTCCTACGAGCAGTACTTC TRBV27 - TRBJ2-7 TRBD1
CASSLSGTGYEQYF TGCGCCAGCAGCCTCTCCGGGACAGGCTACGAGCAGTACTTC TRBV4-3 few TRBJ2-7 TRBD1
CASSSPDEGNTEAFF TGTGCCAGCAGCTCTCCTGACGAGGGGAACACTGAAGCTTTCTTT TRBV5-6 - TRBJ1-1 -
CSARGRTGVYNEQFF TGCAGCGCACGGGGGCGGACAGGCGTTTACAATGAGCAGTTCTTC TRBV29-1 - TRBJ2-1 -
CASSPQGGRWETQYF TGTGCCAGCAGCCCGCAAGGTGGTAGGTGGGAGACCCAGTACTTC TRBV11-3 - TRBJ2-5 -
CASSHTTGRTVNTEAFF TGTGCCAGCAGCCACACGACAGGGAGGACGGTGAACACTGAAGCTTTCTTT TRBV2 - TRBJ1-1 TRBD1
CASSRDSSSYNEQFF TGTGCCAGCAGCCGGGACAGCTCCTCCTACAATGAGCAGTTCTTC TRBV3-1 - TRBJ2-1 TRBD1
CASSAPGSVGESPLHF TGTGCCAGCAGCGCCCCAGGTTCAGTCGGCGAATCACCCCTCCACTTT TRBV13 - TRBJ1-6 -
CASSIASYNEQFF TGTGCCAGTAGTATAGCCAGCTACAATGAGCAGTTCTTC TRBV19 once TRBJ2-1 -
CASSPPTYNEQFF TGTGCCAGCAGCCCCCCCACCTACAATGAGCAGTTCTTC TRBV13 few TRBJ2-1 -
CASSTGQRRNTEAFF TGTGCCAGCAGCACCGGACAGAGGAGAAACACTGAAGCTTTCTTT TRBV13 - TRBJ1-1 -
CASSESPNQPQHF TGTGCCAGCAGTGAATCCCCCAATCAGCCCCAGCATTTT TRBV2 - TRBJ1-5 -
CASSVADGLGSYEQYF TGTGCCAGCAGCGTAGCCGATGGTCTGGGCTCCTACGAGCAGTACTTC TRBV9 - TRBJ2-7 -
CATYTGENGYTF TGTGCCACATACACAGGGGAGAATGGCTACACCTTC TRBV19 - TRBJ1-2 TRBD1
CASKYMTAVTGELFF TGTGCCAGCAAATATATGACTGCGGTCACCGGGGAGCTGTTTTTT TRBV2 - TRBJ2-2 -
CASSVSGTGYEQFF TGTGCCAGCAGCGTGTCCGGGACAGGGTACGAGCAGTTCTTC TRBV9 - TRBJ2-1 TRBD1
CASRPGGADIQYF TGTGCCAGCAGACCCGGGGGGGCCGACATTCAGTACTTC TRBV11-2 - TRBJ2-4 TRBD2
CASSQGQSLSGNTIYF TGTGCCAGCAGCCAAGGACAGAGTCTCTCTGGAAACACCATATATTTT TRBV4-2 - TRBJ1-3 -
CAWSSIGYTF TGTGCCTGGAGTTCGATTGGCTACACCTTC TRBV30 - TRBJ1-2 -
CSTSGTGGFYEQYF TGCAGCACTTCCGGGACAGGGGGCTTCTACGAGCAGTACTTC TRBV29-1 once TRBJ2-7 TRBD1
CASSRVEGSGETQYF TGTGCCAGCAGTCGGGTGGAGGGGTCGGGAGAGACCCAGTACTTC TRBV12-3/TRBV12-4 - TRBJ2-5 -
CASSYSSGGTYEQYF TGTGCCAGCAGTTACTCTAGCGGAGGGACCTACGAGCAGTACTTC TRBV6-5 - TRBJ2-7 -
CASTHRGFSTEAFF TGTGCCAGCACCCACAGGGGGTTTTCTACTGAAGCTTTCTTT TRBV14 - TRBJ1-1 TRBD1
CASSQVVIGVTYNEQFF TGCGCCAGCAGCCAAGTGGTCATAGGGGTGACCTACAATGAGCAGTTCTTC TRBV4-1 once TRBJ2-1 -
CASSSMDRENIQYF TGTGCCAGCAGTTCCATGGACAGGGAAAACATTCAGTACTTC TRBV12-3/TRBV12-4 once TRBJ2-4 TRBD1
CASTLSQASYEQYF TGTGCCAGCACCCTGAGCCAGGCCTCCTACGAGCAGTACTTC TRBV6-2/TRBV6-3 - TRBJ2-7 -
CATSRGLAGAYDFTDTQYF TGTGCCACCAGCAGAGGACTAGCGGGGGCTTATGATTTCACAGATACGCAGTATTTT TRBV15 once TRBJ2-3 TRBD2
CASRRTGDNEQFF TGTGCCAGCCGCCGGACTGGAGACAATGAGCAGTTCTTC TRBV5-6 - TRBJ2-1 -
CASSLPFPAGTRSYNEQFF TGTGCCAGCAGCTTACCCTTCCCAGCGGGGACCCGCTCCTACAATGAGCAGTTCTTC TRBV5-6 - TRBJ2-1 TRBD2
CASSEAQIRLPEQFF TGTGCCAGCAGTGAAGCGCAAATTCGACTTCCTGAGCAGTTCTTC TRBV6-1 - TRBJ2-1 -
CSAGDNEQFF TGCAGTGCGGGAGACAATGAGCAGTTCTTC TRBV20-1 - TRBJ2-1 -
CASRDSNQETQYF TGCGCCAGCAGGGACAGTAATCAAGAGACCCAGTACTTC TRBV4-3 few TRBJ2-5 -
CASSLGLTGEAFF TGTGCCAGTAGCCTGGGGTTGACGGGTGAAGCTTTCTTT TRBV19 - TRBJ1-1 -
CASSGTSGLVTLGLDTQYF TGTGCCAGCAGTGGGACTAGCGGACTAGTAACACTCGGCCTAGATACGCAGTATTTT TRBV14 - TRBJ2-3 TRBD2
CAISELAGEPGETQYF TGTGCCATCAGTGAGCTAGCGGGGGAGCCGGGGGAGACCCAGTACTTC TRBV10-3 - TRBJ2-5 TRBD2
CASRGGGNEQYF TGTGCCAGCAGGGGTGGGGGGAACGAGCAGTACTTC TRBV6-2/TRBV6-3 - TRBJ2-7 -
CASSFGYREEETQYF TGTGCCAGCAGCTTTGGGTATAGGGAGGAAGAGACCCAGTACTTC TRBV7-9 - TRBJ2-5 -
CASSVGQGLTEAFF TGTGCCAGCAGCGTCGGACAGGGACTCACTGAAGCTTTCTTT TRBV9 - TRBJ1-1 TRBD1
CSVRPLSGGGSAEQFF TGCAGCGTCCGCCCGCTATCCGGGGGGGGCTCTGCCGAGCAGTTCTTC TRBV29-1 - TRBJ2-1 TRBD2
CASSDKFGRATGYTF TGTGCCAGCAGTGATAAATTCGGCAGGGCGACTGGCTACACCTTC TRBV2 once TRBJ1-2 -
CASSGIPNEQFF TGTGCCAGCAGCGGGATCCCCAATGAGCAGTTCTTC TRBV5-4 - TRBJ2-1 -
CASSSIPGTRNEQFF TGTGCCAGCAGCTCGATCCCAGGGACTCGCAATGAGCAGTTCTTC TRBV7-2 - TRBJ2-1 -
CATESGGVTYEQYF TGTGCCACAGAGAGCGGGGGAGTTACCTACGAGCAGTACTTC TRBV10-3 - TRBJ2-7 TRBD2
CASSIDETSGYNEQFF TGTGCCAGTAGTATAGATGAGACTAGCGGGTACAATGAGCAGTTCTTC TRBV19 - TRBJ2-1 TRBD2
CASSATSSNQPQHF TGTGCCAGCAGCGCGACAAGTTCCAATCAGCCCCAGCATTTT TRBV9 - TRBJ1-5 -
CASSSPNKYQETQYF TGTGCCAGCAGCTCGCCAAACAAGTACCAAGAGACCCAGTACTTC TRBV7-9 - TRBJ2-5 -
CASSIAGRVYEQYF TGTGCCAGTAGTATAGCAGGGAGGGTCTACGAGCAGTACTTC TRBV19 - TRBJ2-7 TRBD2
CASSSIDSASGRAGETQYF TGTGCCAGCAGCTCTATAGATTCGGCTAGCGGGAGGGCAGGGGAGACCCAGTACTTC TRBV7-8 - TRBJ2-5 TRBD2
CASSVETSGPNEQFF TGTGCCAGCAGTGTAGAGACTAGCGGCCCCAATGAGCAGTTCTTC TRBV2 - TRBJ2-1 TRBD2
CSVYSGQHYGYTF TGCAGCGTTTATTCGGGTCAGCACTATGGCTACACCTTC TRBV29-1 - TRBJ1-2 -